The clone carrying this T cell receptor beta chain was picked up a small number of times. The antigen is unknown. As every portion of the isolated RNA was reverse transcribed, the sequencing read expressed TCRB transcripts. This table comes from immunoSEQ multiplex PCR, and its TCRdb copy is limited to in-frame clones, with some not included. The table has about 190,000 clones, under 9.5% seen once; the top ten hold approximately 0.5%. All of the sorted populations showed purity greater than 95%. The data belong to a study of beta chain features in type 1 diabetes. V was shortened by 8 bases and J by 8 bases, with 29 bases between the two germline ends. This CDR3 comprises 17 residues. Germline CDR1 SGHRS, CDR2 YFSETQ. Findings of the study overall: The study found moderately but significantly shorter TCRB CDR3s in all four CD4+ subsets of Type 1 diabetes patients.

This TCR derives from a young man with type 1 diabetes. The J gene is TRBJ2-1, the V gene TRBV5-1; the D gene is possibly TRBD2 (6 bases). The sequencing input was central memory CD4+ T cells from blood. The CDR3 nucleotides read TGCGCCAGGGAACCCGGGACTGACGAACGGACGAAAGATGAGCAGTTCTTC. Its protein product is CAREPGTDERTKDEQFF.